This T cell receptor beta chain derives from a study of radiation and T cells in renal cell carcinoma (dated by TCRdb to 2018 to 2021). For context, the study as a whole: A total of under 60 samples underwent TCR beta sequencing, made up of approximately 26 tumors and roughly 27 peripheral blood samples. The final blood draw was performed at 4 weeks after radiation, at the same time as nephrectomy. In the roughly 49 samples combined, about 4 million unique CDR3 nucleotide sequences were found, encoding roughly 3,000,000 unique CDR3 amino acid sequences. The research as a whole found: Top tumor clonotypes rose in blood from baseline to 2 weeks post-radiation, then contracted by 4 weeks, suggesting transient expansion of tumor-resident clones. Because no pretreatment tumor biopsies were available, whether clonotypes were present in the tumor at baseline could not be determined. Because the trial had a single-armed design, the trial could not examine how radiation dose or scheduling affected the TCR repertoire. Blood repertoire dynamics were not followed beyond 4 weeks after treatment.

The meaning of the sample's time point label: blood 4 weeks post-SBRT, at nephrectomy. The treatment or condition tag for this specimen amounts to: 15 Gy SBRT to primary tumor, nephrectomy 4 weeks later. The samples were obtained from a clinical trial, where primary renal cell carcinomas were treated with 15 Gy stereotactic body radiation therapy and then removed by nephrectomy 4 weeks afterward. To follow tumor-enriched clonotypes, peripheral blood was collected serially from radiation-treated patients at baseline and again at 2 weeks and 4 weeks after SBRT. Renal cell carcinoma with clear cell pathology was present in all patients. The QIAamp DNA Blood Mini Kit (Qiagen) was used to prepare genomic DNA for TCR sequencing. The analyses included only samples that passed all quality control checks. TCR beta libraries were generated from genomic DNA with the immunoSEQ kit, following the manufacturer's recommendations. Library preparation used a first multiplex PCR with proprietary primers, then a second PCR adding unique barcodes, with bead cleanups after each round. A kit-provided positive control reaction and a negative control reaction were included in every sample batch. The final libraries underwent checking on an Agilent 4200 TapeStation D1000 ScreenTape, volumetric pooling, and quantification by qPCR. Sequencing was performed on an Illumina NextSeq500 with a MidOutput 150-cycle cartridge, and 156 Read1 and 15 Index1 cycles were run with kit custom primers. The pooled library was loaded at 0.9 to 1 pM with a roughly 22% PhiX control spike-in. The authors' analysis ran thus. The vendor-processed data were analyzed in R, and a clonotype was defined as all T cells that share the same CDR3 nucleotide sequence. In the clone abundance analyses, frequencies were normalized to the 10,000 most abundant clones in each sample. Before analysis, public T cell clones were removed, and these numbered fewer than six per sample on average. Tumor-enriched and baseline blood-enriched clonotypes were defined by at least a 32-fold difference in abundance between compartments. A beta-binomial differential abundance model was used to identify clonotypes that were expanded or contracted between blood time points. Similarity between tumor and blood repertoires was quantified using the Baroni-Urbani and Buser coefficient, and groups were compared with two-tailed Wilcoxon tests in R. In its TCRdb copy, this immuneACCESS table keeps in-frame sequences only and misses some clones. Where compared with another copy, unresolved V genes explain less than half of these, and the others have no known cause. V, J and clone size are those of that table, while D and trimming were read from the DNA. A total of about 83,000 clones appear in this sample, less than 85% of them only once. The ten largest account for more than 2% of the sample.

In regard to this clone: What this receptor recognizes is not known. No much larger clone is present one base from it, and per-base qualities are unavailable.

According to the germline V gene, CDR1 reads MNHEY and CDR2 reads SVGAGI. V drops 6 bases and J drops 4 bases, leaving 12 bases in between. The CDR3 runs 13 residues from the cysteine to the phenylalanine. Only the CDR3 DNA stays, 39 bases, in frame from base 1. The receptor was isolated from a woman aged 55-75 years with renal cell carcinoma. The V and J genes are TRBV6-5 and TRBJ1-2, with TRBD1 as a weak D call on 6 bases. Specimen: blood, collected from a patient whose treatment included radiotherapy and nephrectomy. The CDR3 protein is CASRIQGSYGYTF. The nucleotide sequence is TGTGCCAGCAGAATACAGGGAAGCTATGGCTACACCTTC.